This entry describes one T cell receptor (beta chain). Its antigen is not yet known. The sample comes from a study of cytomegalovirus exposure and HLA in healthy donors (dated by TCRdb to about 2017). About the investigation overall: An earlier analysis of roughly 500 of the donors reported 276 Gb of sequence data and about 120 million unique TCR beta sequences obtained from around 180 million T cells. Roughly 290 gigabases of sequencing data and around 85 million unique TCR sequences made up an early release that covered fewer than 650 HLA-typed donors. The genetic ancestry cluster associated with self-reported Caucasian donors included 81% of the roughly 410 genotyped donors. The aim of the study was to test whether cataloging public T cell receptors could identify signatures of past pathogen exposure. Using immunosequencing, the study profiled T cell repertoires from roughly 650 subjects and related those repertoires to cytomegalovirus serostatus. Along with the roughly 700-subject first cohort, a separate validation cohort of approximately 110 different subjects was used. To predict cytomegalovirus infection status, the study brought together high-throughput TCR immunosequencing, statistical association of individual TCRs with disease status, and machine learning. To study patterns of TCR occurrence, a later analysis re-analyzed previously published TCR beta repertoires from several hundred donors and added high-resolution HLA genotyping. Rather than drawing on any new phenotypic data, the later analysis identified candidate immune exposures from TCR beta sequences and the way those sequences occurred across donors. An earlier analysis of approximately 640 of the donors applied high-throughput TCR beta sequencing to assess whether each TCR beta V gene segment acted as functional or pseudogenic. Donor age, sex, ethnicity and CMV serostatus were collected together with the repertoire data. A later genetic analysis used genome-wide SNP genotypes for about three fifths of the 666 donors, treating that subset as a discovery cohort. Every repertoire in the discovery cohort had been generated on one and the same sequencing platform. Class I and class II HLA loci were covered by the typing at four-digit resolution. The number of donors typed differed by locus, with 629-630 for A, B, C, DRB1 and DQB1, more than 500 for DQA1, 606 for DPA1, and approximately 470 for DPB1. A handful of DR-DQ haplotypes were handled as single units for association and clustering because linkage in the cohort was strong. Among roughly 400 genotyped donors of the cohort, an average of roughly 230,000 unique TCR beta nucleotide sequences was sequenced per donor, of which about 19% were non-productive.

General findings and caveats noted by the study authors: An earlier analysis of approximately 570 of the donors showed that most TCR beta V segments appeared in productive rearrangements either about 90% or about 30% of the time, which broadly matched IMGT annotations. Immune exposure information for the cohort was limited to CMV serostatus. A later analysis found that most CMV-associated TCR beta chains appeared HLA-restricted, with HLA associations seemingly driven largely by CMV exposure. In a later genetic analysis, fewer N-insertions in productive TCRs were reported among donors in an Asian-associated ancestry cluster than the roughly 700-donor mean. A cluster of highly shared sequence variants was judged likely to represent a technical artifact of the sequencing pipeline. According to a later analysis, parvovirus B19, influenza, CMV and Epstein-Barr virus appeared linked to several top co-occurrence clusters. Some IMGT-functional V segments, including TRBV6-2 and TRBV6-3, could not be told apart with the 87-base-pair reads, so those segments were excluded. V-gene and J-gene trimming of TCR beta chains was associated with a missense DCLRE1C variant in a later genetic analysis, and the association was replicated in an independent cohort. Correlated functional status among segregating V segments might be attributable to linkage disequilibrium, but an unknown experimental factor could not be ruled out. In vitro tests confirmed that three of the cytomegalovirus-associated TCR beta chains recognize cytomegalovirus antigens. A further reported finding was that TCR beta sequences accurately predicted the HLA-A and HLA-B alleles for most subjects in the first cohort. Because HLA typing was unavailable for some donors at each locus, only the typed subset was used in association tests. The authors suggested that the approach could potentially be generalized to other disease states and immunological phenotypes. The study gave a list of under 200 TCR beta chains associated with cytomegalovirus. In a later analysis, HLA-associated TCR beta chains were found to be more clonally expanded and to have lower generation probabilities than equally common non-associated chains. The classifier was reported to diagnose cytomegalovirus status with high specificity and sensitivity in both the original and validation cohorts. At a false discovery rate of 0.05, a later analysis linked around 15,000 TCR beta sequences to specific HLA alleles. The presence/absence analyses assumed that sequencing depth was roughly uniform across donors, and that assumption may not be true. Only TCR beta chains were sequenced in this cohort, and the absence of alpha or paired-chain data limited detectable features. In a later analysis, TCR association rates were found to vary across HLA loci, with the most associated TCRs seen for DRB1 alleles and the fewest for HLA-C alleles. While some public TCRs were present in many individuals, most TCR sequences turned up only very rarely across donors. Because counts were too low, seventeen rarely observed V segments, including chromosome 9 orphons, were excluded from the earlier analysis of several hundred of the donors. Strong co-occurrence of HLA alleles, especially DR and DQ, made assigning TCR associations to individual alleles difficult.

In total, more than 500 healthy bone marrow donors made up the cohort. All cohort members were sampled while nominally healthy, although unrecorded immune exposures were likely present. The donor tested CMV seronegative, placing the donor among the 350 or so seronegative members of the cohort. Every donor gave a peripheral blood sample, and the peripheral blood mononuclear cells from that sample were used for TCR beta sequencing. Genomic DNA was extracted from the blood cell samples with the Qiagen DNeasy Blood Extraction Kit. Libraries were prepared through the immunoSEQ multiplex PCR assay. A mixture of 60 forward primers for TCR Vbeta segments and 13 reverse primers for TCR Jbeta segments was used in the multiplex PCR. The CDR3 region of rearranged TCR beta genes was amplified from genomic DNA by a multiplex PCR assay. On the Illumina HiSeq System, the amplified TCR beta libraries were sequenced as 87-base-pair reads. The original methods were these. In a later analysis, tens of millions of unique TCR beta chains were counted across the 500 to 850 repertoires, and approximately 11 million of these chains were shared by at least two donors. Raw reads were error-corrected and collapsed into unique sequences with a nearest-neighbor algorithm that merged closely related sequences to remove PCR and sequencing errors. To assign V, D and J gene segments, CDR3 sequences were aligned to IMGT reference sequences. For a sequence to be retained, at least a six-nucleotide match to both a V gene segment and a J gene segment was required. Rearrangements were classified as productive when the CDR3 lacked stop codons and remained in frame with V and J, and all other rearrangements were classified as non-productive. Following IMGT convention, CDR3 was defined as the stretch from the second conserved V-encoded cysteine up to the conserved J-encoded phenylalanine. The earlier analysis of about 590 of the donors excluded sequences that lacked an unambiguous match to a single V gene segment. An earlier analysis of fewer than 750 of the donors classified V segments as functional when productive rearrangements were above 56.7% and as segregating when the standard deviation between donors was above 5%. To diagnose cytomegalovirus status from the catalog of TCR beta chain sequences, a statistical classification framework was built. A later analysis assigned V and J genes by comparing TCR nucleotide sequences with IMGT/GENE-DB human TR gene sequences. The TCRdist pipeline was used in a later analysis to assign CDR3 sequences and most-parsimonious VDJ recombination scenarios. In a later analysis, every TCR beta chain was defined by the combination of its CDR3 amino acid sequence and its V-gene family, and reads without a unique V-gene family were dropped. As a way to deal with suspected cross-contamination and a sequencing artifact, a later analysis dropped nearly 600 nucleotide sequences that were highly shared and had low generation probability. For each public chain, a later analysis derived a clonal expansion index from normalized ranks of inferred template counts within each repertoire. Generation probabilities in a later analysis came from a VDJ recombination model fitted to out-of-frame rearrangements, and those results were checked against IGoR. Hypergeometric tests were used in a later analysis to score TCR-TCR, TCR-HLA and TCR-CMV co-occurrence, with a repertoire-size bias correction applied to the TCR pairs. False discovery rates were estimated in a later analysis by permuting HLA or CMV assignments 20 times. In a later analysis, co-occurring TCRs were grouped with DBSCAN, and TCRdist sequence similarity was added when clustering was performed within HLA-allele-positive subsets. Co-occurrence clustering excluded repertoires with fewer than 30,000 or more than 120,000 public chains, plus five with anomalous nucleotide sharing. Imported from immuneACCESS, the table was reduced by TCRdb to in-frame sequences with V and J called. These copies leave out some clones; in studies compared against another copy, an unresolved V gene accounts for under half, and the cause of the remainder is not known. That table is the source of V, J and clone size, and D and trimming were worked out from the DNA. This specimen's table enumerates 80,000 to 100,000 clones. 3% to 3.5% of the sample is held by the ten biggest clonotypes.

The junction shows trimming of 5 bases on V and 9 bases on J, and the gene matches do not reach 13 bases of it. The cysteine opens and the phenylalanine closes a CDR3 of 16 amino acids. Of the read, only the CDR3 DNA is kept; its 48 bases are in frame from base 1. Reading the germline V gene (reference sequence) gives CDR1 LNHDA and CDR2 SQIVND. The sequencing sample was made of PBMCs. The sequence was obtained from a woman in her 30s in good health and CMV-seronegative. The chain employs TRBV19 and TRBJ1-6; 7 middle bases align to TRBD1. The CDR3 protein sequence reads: CASSFVRDRGRSPLHF. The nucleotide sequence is TGTGCCAGTAGTTTTGTAAGGGACAGAGGGCGTTCACCCCTCCACTTT.